The clone carrying this T cell receptor (beta chain) was observed a handful of times. Its antigen remains unknown. Germline CDR1 SGHRS, CDR2 YFSETQ. There are 15 residues in the CDR3. Trimming cost V 4 bases and J 5 bases, with 18 bases left between them. These data belong to a study of STAT5B mutations in CD4+ large granular lymphocyte leukemia. General study results and limits: Patient CD4-sorted repertoires stayed more clonal than healthy ones after leukemic-clone removal. Top patient clones used TRBV06 genes more often: 8/27 versus 2/35 in controls. Data were not HLA-matched across samples.

Assay: immunoSEQ multiplex PCR; the TCRdb copy retains only in-frame clones and omits some. The sample has 30,000 or so clones, approximately 79% seen once; the top ten hold approximately 2.1%. This sequence originates from a human donor in good health. The chain recombines TRBV5-1 with TRBJ2-5; the D gene is possibly TRBD1 (6 bases). Sequencing was performed on CD4+ T cells from blood buffy coats. The chain's CDR3 is CASSTGTVHSETQYF. CDR3 in DNA: TGCGCCAGCAGCACAGGGACGGTACATTCCGAGACCCAGTACTTC.